Each of the 29 T cell receptor beta chains below was sequenced from the same sample in a study of cytomegalovirus exposure and HLA in healthy donors. The PCR used 60 Vbeta and 13 Jbeta primers. Produced via immunoSEQ multiplex PCR; TCRdb's table is partial and in-frame only. The sample holds around 110,000 clones, 50% to 80% seen once. Sequenced input: PBMCs. The receptors come from a woman between 35 and 50 years old in good health and CMV-seropositive.

The chain couples TRBV13 to TRBJ2-7; TRBD1 might be the D (6 bases). V lost 1 base to trimming and J lost 6 bases, with 16 bases between them. The V gene's germline CDR1 is PRHDT and CDR2 FYEKMQ (reference sequence). This CDR3 has 15 amino acids. The CDR3 DNA follows: TGTGCCAGCAGCTTAGCTGGACAGCCGGTGGGCGAGCAGTACTTC. Residues: CASSLAGQPVGEQYF. The full variable domain, in which reference TRBV13 and TRBJ2-7 provide the parts outside the CDR3, is AAGVIQSPRHLIKEKRETATLKCYPIPRHDTVYWYQQGPGQDPQFLISFYEKMQSDKGSIPDRFSAQQFSDYHSELNMSSLELGDSALYFCASSLAGQPVGEQYFGPGTRLTVT.

This clone was observed a handful of times. The rearrangement joins TRBV5-1 to TRBJ1-3; 7 positions agree with TRBD1. The ends lost 2 bases at V and 3 bases at J; junction bases unmatched: 2. CDR3 size: 14 residues. Per the germline V gene, CDR1 is SGHRS and CDR2 is YFSETQ. The CDR3, as DNA: TGCGCCAGCAGCTTTACAGGGGATGGAAACACCATATATTTT. Translation: CASSFTGDGNTIYF.

V and J are TRBV30 and TRBJ1-2; 8 bases line up with TRBD1. CDR3 length equals 11 residues. Germline CDR1 GTSNPN, CDR2 SVGIG (reference sequence). V was clipped by 3 bases and J by 7 bases; unmatched bases: 1. CDR3 nucleotides: TGTGCCTGGAGGACAGGGGTTGGCTACACCTTC. Translated: CAWRTGVGYTF.

This clone showed up many times. The genes are TRBV7-2 and TRBJ2-7; tentatively, D is TRBD1 (7 bases). Trimming took 1 base from V and 11 from J, leaving 18 bases between them. The CDR3 spans 14 residues. Germline values: CDR1 SGHTA, CDR2 FQGNSA. Written as DNA, the CDR3 is TGTGCCAGCAGCTTAGGGGGCGGAGGGGGCGATAAGTACTTC. Protein sequence: CASSLGGGGGDKYF.

There are many counts of this clone. The V gene is TRBV19, the J gene TRBJ1-4, with TRBD1 as a possible D gene (5 bases). Trimming took off 7 bases at V and 8 bases at J, with 23 bases between the two ends. Germline V lookup: CDR1 LNHDA, CDR2 SQIVND (reference sequence). This CDR3 spans 16 amino acids. DNA for the CDR3: TGTGCCAGTACCTCAATTATTGGGGCGCGTAGCGAAAAACTGTTTTTT. This translates into CASTSIIGARSEKLFF.

The rearrangement joins TRBV19 to TRBJ2-7; D unclear. The CDR3 spans 13 residues. Germline V gene data show CDR1 as LNHDA and CDR2 as SQIVND (reference sequence). Trimming took off 3 bases at V and 2 bases at J, with 8 bases between the two ends. The CDR3 is CASSMYSTYEQYF. The CDR3 bases are TGTGCCAGTAGTATGTACAGTACCTACGAGCAGTACTTC.

The J gene is TRBJ1-4, the V gene TRBV13; 7 bases are shared with TRBD1. This CDR3 has 14 amino acids. Germline CDR1 PRHDT, CDR2 FYEKMQ (reference sequence). The V and J ends lost 5 bases and 7 bases, in that order; junction bases with no gene match: 7. CDR3 loop: CASSQTGLGEKLFF. In DNA, the CDR3 is TGTGCCAGCAGCCAGACAGGGTTGGGTGAAAAACTGTTTTTT.

This clone has just a few counts. The chain's CDR3 is CASIRAGGNRGNEQFF. For the CDR3, the DNA is TGTGCCAGCATAAGAGCGGGGGGAAACCGGGGGAATGAGCAGTTCTTC. The chain joins TRBV27 to TRBJ2-1; 9 bases align to TRBD2. The CDR3 totals 16 residues. The J segment lost 7 bases and the V segment lost 7 bases, leaving 14 bases of the junction unmatched. CDR1 is MNHEY and CDR2 is SMNVEV in the germline V gene (reference sequence).

The V and J genes are TRBV6-1 and TRBJ2-5; tentatively, D is TRBD1 (6 bases). This CDR3 spans 13 amino acids. V lost 8 bases, J lost 3 bases, and 13 bases lay in between. Germline V CDR1 and CDR2: MNHNS, SASEGT. The CDR3 spells CASQDSLEETQYF. Here the CDR3 DNA reads TGTGCCAGCCAGGACAGTCTAGAAGAGACCCAGTACTTC.

The chain has TRBV27 and TRBJ1-4; D is possibly TRBD1 (5 bases). Germline V gene sequence: CDR1 MNHEY, CDR2 SMNVEV (reference sequence). The CDR3 totals 12 residues. V was trimmed by 8 bases and J by 8 bases, leaving 12 bases between them. The CDR3 reads CASAGDGEKLFF. The DNA for the CDR3 is TGTGCCAGCGCGGGGGACGGGGAAAAACTGTTTTTT.

The J gene is TRBJ2-7, the V gene TRBV2; maybe TRBD1 (6 bases). CDR1 and CDR2 (germline): SNHLY, FYNNEI. The CDR3 runs 17 residues. With 5 bases removed from V and 2 bases from J, the gap between germline ends came to 22 bases. The CDR3, as DNA: TGTGCCAGCAGTCGCGGACAGACGGGCCGATTAGCCTACGAGCAGTACTTC. Encoded protein: CASSRGQTGRLAYEQYF.

The sample holds a few counts of this clone. V and J are TRBV2 and TRBJ2-7, with a weak D call TRBD1 (7 bases). The V gene lost 8 bases and the J gene lost 0 bases, with 11 bases spanning the gap. The length of the CDR3 is 13 residues. Germline loops: CDR1 SNHLY, CDR2 FYNNEI. The DNA for the CDR3 is TGTGCCAGCCGGAGGGACAGCTCCTACGAGCAGTACTTC. As protein: CASRRDSSYEQYF.

The CDR3 DNA follows: TGTGCCAGCAGTTATATGACAGGGGGGAAAGAGACCCAGTACTTC. Translation: CASSYMTGGKETQYF. This chain connects TRBV6-5 to TRBJ2-5, with 9 bases fitting TRBD1. The CDR3 spans 15 residues. V shed 3 bases, J shed 3 bases, and the junction held 5 bases outside the gene matches. CDR1 is MNHEY and CDR2 is SVGAGI in the germline V gene.

V usage is TRBV6-6 and J usage is TRBJ2-7; 7 nucleotides align to TRBD1. Per the germline V gene, CDR1 is MNHNY and CDR2 is SVGAGI (reference sequence). The length of the CDR3 is 14 residues. After removal of 8 bases from V and 7 bases from J, the junction contained 14 bases not matched to a gene. The CDR3 reads CASHWTGGSGEQYF. The CDR3 DNA sequence: TGTGCCAGCCACTGGACAGGAGGTTCTGGGGAGCAGTACTTC.

The chain couples TRBV25-1 to TRBJ2-5, with 11 bases that match TRBD2. This CDR3 has 16 amino acids. Germline trimming cut 3 bases from V and 5 bases from J; bases unmatched to any gene: 8. Per the germline V gene, CDR1 is MGHDK and CDR2 is SYGVNS. This CDR3 is CASSELAGGYVETQYF. The CDR3 nucleotides read TGTGCCAGCAGTGAGCTAGCGGGAGGATATGTGGAGACCCAGTACTTC. Full variable domain (missing parts from reference TRBV25-1 and TRBJ2-5): EADIYQTPRYLVIGTGKKITLECSQTMGHDKMYWYQQDPGMELHLIHYSYGVNSTEKGDLSSESTVSRIRTEHFPLTLESARPSHTSQYLCASSELAGGYVETQYFGPGTRLLVL.

This clone was picked up a small number of times. The rearrangement uses TRBV19 and TRBJ2-3; D possibly corresponds to TRBD2 (6 bases). The V end lost 6 bases, the J end lost 4 bases, and 17 bases lay between the germline ends. The germline gives CDR1 LNHDA, CDR2 SQIVND (reference sequence). The CDR3 has 15 amino acids. The CDR3 nucleotides are TGTGCCAGTAGAGAAACCCCGGGACTCGCAGATACGCAGTATTTT. Translated, it gives CASRETPGLADTQYF.

The genes are TRBV15 and TRBJ1-3, with 8 positions matching TRBD1. CDR1 LNHNV and CDR2 YYDKDF come from the germline V gene (reference sequence). The CDR3 length is 15 residues. V dropped 4 bases and J dropped 3; count of bases not matched to a gene: 5. The chain's CDR3 is CATSKEDRVGNTIYF. The CDR3 coding sequence is TGTGCCACCAGCAAGGAGGACAGGGTTGGAAACACCATATATTTT.

The CDR3 reads CASSVAGGRNEQFF. As DNA, the CDR3 is TGTGCCAGCAGTGTAGCGGGAGGGCGGAATGAGCAGTTCTTC. The rearrangement joins TRBV6-1 to TRBJ2-1; 11 positions agree with TRBD2. Germline CDR1 reads MNHNS; CDR2 reads SASEGT. V gave up 4 bases and J gave up 7 bases; unmatched junction bases: 3. The CDR3 is 14 residues long.

As concerns this clone: At one end the junction does not follow the germline gene, possibly because of a read error. The chain is built from TRBV7-9 and TRBJ2-5; D perhaps matches TRBD1 (5 bases). The J call is doubtful: the DNA matches TRBJ2-7 better. The CDR3 contains 14 residues. Germline CDR1 SEHNR, CDR2 FQNEAQ (reference sequence). CDR3 sequence (DNA): TGTTCCAGCAGCTTATCAGGTCAGGGTTACGAGCAGTACTTC. It translates to CSSSLSGQGYEQYF.

This clone was observed a handful of times. The chain combines TRBV28 with TRBJ2-7; D unclear. The length of the CDR3 is 15 residues. CDR1 is MDHEN and CDR2 is SYDVKM in the germline V gene. Trimming left V 7 bases short and J 3 bases short, with 19 bases between. CDR3 sequence reads: CASTAPGDMLYEQYF. The CDR3 DNA is TGTGCCAGCACCGCTCCCGGCGACATGCTCTACGAGCAGTACTTC.

This clone showed up just once. The rearrangement links TRBV6-5 to TRBJ1-6; 8 bases are a match to TRBD1. The J segment lost 8 bases and the V segment lost 2 bases, leaving 5 bases of the junction unmatched. This CDR3 has 15 residues. CDR1 MNHEY and CDR2 SVGAGI come from the germline V gene. The CDR3 protein is CASSYETGVHSPLHF. CDR3 nucleotide sequence: TGTGCCAGCAGTTACGAGACAGGGGTTCATTCACCCCTCCACTTT.

The CDR3 DNA reads as TGTGCCAGCAGCCGACGGGACTCCTACAATGAGCAGTTCTTC. This codes for CASSRRDSYNEQFF. The rearrangement links TRBV14 to TRBJ2-1; possibly TRBD2 for D (5 bases). Germline V gene sequence: CDR1 SGHDN, CDR2 FVKESK. The CDR3 sequence is 14 residues long. V lost 4 bases to trimming and J lost 0 bases, with 7 bases between them.

The chain links TRBV2 to TRBJ1-4, with 8 bases lining up with TRBD1. The germline CDR1 and CDR2 sequences are SNHLY and FYNNEI. V was clipped by 5 bases and J by 5 bases; unmatched bases: 4. This CDR3 spans 14 amino acids. CDR3 sequence reads: CASSQGAGNEKLFF. CDR3 sequence (DNA): TGTGCCAGCAGTCAGGGGGCTGGGAATGAAAAACTGTTTTTT.

This clone was seen a handful of times. The chain uses TRBV5-4 and TRBJ2-7, with 10 bases fitting TRBD2. Germline CDR1 SGHNT, CDR2 YYREEE (reference sequence). CDR3 length: 15 residues. V was clipped by 2 bases and J by 3 bases; unmatched bases: 5. CDR3 coding DNA: TGTGCCAGCAGCTTACTGTTAGCGGGAGGCTACGAGCAGTACTTC. Amino acid sequence: CASSLLLAGGYEQYF.

The rearrangement uses TRBV30 and TRBJ1-2; D perhaps matches TRBD1 (5 bases). Germline V gene lookup returns CDR1 GTSNPN and CDR2 SVGIG (reference sequence). V gave up 4 bases and J gave up 6 bases, with 15 bases separating them. The CDR3 has 13 amino acids. The CDR3: CAWTPPGKDGYTF. In DNA form, the CDR3 reads TGTGCCTGGACTCCCCCAGGGAAAGATGGCTACACCTTC.

The chain combines TRBV12-5 with TRBJ2-1; D not certain. V dropped 6 bases and J dropped 6 bases, with 6 bases sitting between them. Germline-derived CDR1 and CDR2 are LGHNT and FRNRAP. This CDR3 is 11 amino acids long. CDR3 in amino acids: CASGTFNEQFF. In nucleotides, the CDR3 is TGTGCTAGTGGCACATTCAATGAGCAGTTCTTC. Full variable domain (outside the CDR3, taken from reference TRBV12-5 and TRBJ2-1): DARVTQTPRHKVTEMGQEVTMRCQPILGHNTVFWYRQTMMQGLELLAYFRNRAPLDDSGMPKDRFSAEMPDATLATLKIQPSEPRDSAVYFCASGTFNEQFFGPGTRLTVL.

This clone is a singleton in its sample. The J gene is TRBJ1-6, the V gene TRBV30, with 7 bases matching TRBD1. The CDR3 length is 16 residues. The V gene's germline CDR1 is GTSNPN and CDR2 SVGIG (reference sequence). The V segment lost 0 bases and the J segment 0 bases; nucleotides outside the gene matches: 2. The CDR3 DNA follows: TGTGCCTGGAGTGTTTGGGACAGCTCCTATAATTCACCCCTCCACTTT. Translation: CAWSVWDSSYNSPLHF.

The V gene is TRBV28, the J gene TRBJ1-4; 8 positions agree with TRBD1. Trimming removed 3 bases from V and 3 bases from J; junction bases left unmatched: 15. Germline CDR1 is MDHEN and CDR2 is SYDVKM. CDR3 length equals 19 residues. CDR3 sequence: CASSFTSAYRGGSNEKLFF. The CDR3 DNA reads TGTGCCAGCAGTTTCACTTCAGCGTACAGGGGGGGCTCTAATGAAAAACTGTTTTTT.

This clone has only one observation. The V and J genes are TRBV9 and TRBJ1-1; no clear D. Germline V gene sequence: CDR1 SGDLS, CDR2 YYNGEE. V lost 4 bases and J 0 bases, leaving 13 bases between the germline ends. This CDR3 has 15 amino acids. The CDR3 reads CASSSRTGMNTEAFF. The CDR3 bases are TGTGCCAGCAGCTCACGGACGGGAATGAACACTGAAGCTTTCTTT.